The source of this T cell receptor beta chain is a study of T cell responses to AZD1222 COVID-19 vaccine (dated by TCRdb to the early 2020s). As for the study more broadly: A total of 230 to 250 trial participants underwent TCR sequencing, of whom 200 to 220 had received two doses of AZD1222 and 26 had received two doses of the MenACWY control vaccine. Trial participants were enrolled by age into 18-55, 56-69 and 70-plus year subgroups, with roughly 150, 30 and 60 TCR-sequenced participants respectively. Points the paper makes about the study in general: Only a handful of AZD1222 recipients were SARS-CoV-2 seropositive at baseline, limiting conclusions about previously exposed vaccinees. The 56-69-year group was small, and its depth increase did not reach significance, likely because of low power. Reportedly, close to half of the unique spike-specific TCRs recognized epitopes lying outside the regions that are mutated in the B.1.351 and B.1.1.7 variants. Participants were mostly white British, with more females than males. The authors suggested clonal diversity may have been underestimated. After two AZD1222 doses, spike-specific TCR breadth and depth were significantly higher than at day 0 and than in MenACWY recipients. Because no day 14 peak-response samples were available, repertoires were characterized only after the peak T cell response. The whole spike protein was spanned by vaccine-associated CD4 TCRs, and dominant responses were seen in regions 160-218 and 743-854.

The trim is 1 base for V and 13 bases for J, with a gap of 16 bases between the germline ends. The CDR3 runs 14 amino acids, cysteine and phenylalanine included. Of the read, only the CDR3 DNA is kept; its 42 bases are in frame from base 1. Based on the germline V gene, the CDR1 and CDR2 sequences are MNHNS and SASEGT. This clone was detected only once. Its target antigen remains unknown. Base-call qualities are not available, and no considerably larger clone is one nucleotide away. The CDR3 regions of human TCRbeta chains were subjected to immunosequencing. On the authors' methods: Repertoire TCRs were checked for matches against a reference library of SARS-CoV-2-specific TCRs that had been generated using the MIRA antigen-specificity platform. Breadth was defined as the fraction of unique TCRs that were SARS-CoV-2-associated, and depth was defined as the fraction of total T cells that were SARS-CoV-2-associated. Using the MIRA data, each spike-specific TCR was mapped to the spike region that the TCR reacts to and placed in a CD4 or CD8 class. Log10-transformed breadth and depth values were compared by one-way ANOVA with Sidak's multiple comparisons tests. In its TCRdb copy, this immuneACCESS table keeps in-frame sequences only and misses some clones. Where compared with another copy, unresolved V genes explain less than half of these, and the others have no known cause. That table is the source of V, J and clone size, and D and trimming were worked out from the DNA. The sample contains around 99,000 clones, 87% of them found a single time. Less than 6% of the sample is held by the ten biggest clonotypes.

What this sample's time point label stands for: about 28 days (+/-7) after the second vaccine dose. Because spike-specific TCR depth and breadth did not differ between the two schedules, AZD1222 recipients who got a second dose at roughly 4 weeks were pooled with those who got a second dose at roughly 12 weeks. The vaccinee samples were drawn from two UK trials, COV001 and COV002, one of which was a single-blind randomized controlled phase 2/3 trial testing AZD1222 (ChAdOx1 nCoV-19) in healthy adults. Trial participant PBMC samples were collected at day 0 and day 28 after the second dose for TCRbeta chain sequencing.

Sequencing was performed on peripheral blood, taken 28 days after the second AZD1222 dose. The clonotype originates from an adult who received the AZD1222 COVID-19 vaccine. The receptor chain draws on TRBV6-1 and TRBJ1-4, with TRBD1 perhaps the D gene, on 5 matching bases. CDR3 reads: CASSEGGGPSGLFF. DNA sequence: TGTGCCAGCAGTGAAGGCGGGGGACCTAGCGGACTGTTTTTT.